There are many counts of the clone carrying this T cell receptor beta chain. What it binds is unknown. This sample is drawn from a study of T cells in Graves' hyperthyroidism and ophthalmopathy. Findings and caveats of the study: In blood, most of the thyroid clonotypes expanded above 0.001 were also present.

Criteria for exclusion of patients were uncontrolled infection, other autoimmune disease, pregnancy or lactation. CDR1 and CDR2 from the germline V gene are SGHRS and YFSETQ. Trimming stripped 2 bases from V and 5 bases from J, with 18 bases between. This CDR3 has 16 amino acids. TCR beta CDR3 regions were amplified from RNA. RT-PCR in the first round (using the HTBI primer set) targeted the TCR CDR3. TCRdb reprocessed the multiplex PCR reads with MiXCR, giving one entry per CDR3 protein. The sample lists 620,000 or so distinct CDR3 sequences; approximately 15% were seen once. The receptor's source is a woman between 50 and 59 years old with Graves' ophthalmopathy. The source material was blood. The chain is built from TRBV5-1 and TRBJ2-3, with a weak D call TRBD2 (6 bases). In DNA, the CDR3 is TGCGCCAGCAGCTTCCGGGACTCCATTCGGGGAGATACGCAGTATTTT. It codes for CASSFRDSIRGDTQYF.